A selection of T cell receptor beta chains follows, all from one sample in a study of regulatory T cells in long-lasting Graves disease. Using its own MiXCR run on the multiplex PCR reads, TCRdb lists one record per CDR3 protein. The sample consists of about 300,000 distinct CDR3 sequences, 18% of them appearing once. The sample in question was peripheral blood mononuclear cells (PBMCs), obtained at new diagnosis, from a patient treated with antithyroid drugs. Receptors originate from a female donor with Graves disease. The CDR3 runs from the conserved cysteine through the conserved F or W. A D gene is named only where the DNA matches it firmly. The size entry is marked missing in some rows and otherwise reads once, few, many or a size class.

many	TRBJ2-7	TRBD2	TRBV28	CASSFLTSASYEQYF	TGTGCCAGCAGTTTTCTGACTAGCGCTTCCTACGAGCAGTACTTC
many	TRBJ1-5	.	TRBV4-2	CASSQETLSNQPQHF	TGTGCCAGCAGCCAGGAAACCCTTAGCAATCAGCCCCAGCATTTT
many	TRBJ2-2	.	TRBV27	CASSWEIDTGELFF	TGTGCCAGCAGTTGGGAGATAGACACCGGGGAGCTGTTTTTT
many	TRBJ1-1	.	TRBV19	CASRDGYTEAFF	TGTGCCAGTCGGGACGGATACACTGAAGCTTTCTTT
many	TRBJ2-2	TRBD1	TRBV24-1	CATSDSPRQGNTGELFF	TGTGCCACCAGTGATTCACCTCGACAGGGGAACACCGGGGAGCTGTTTTTT
many	TRBJ2-5	.	TRBV3-1	CASSHSDEFLETQYF	TGTGCCAGCAGCCATTCGGACGAGTTTTTGGAGACCCAGTACTTC
many	TRBJ2-1	TRBD1	TRBV24-1	CATSAGTGVVADEQFF	TGTGCCACCAGTGCCGGGACAGGGGTTGTTGCGGATGAGCAGTTCTTC
.	TRBJ2-5	.	TRBV15	CATSRGWSGGETQYF	TGTGCCACCAGCAGAGGATGGAGTGGCGGAGAGACCCAGTACTTC
.	TRBJ2-7	.	TRBV19	CASSIGERQIYEQYF	TGTGCCAGTAGTATAGGGGAGCGCCAGATCTACGAGCAGTACTTC
many	TRBJ2-1	.	TRBV28	CASSSQLALSSYNEQFF	TGTGCCAGCAGTTCCCAACTAGCCTTGAGCTCCTACAATGAGCAGTTCTTC
.	TRBJ1-5	.	TRBV6-1	CASKRQANQPQHF	TGTGCCAGCAAAAGACAGGCCAATCAGCCCCAGCATTTT
few	TRBJ2-3	.	TRBV5-6	CASSLVLTDTQYF	TGTGCCAGCAGCCTCGTACTCACAGATACGCAGTATTTT
many	TRBJ2-1	TRBD2	TRBV28	CASSSEGLAGSLYNEQFF	TGTGCCAGCAGTTCGGAGGGACTAGCGGGAAGCCTCTACAATGAGCAGTTCTTC
many	TRBJ1-2	.	TRBV12-3/TRBV12-4	CASSGGGGYGYTF	TGTGCCAGCAGCGGCGGAGGGGGCTATGGCTACACCTTC